Listed below are T cell receptor beta chains from one sample, sequenced in a study of blood T cell repertoires in COVID-19. The repertoire was sequenced with immunoSEQ multiplex PCR; TCRdb's copy has only in-frame clones and lacks some. The table has 300,000 to 400,000 clones, approximately 85% seen once. The sequenced material came from peripheral blood. These receptors were taken from a human donor in a cohort sampled during active COVID-19. Each CDR3 is given with its conserved first and last residue. D genes are given only for firm matches. Rows give clone size only sometimes, using once, few, many, or a class for an expanded clone.

d_gene: NA; abundance: NA; j_gene: TRBJ1-1; v_gene: TRBV7-2; CDR3nt: TGTGCCAGCAGCGCGAATGCGAACACTGAAGCTTTCTTT; CDR3aa: CASSANANTEAFF
d_gene: TRBD1; abundance: NA; j_gene: TRBJ2-3; v_gene: TRBV9; CDR3nt: TGTGCCAGCAGCGATCCCGGGACAGGGGGCACAGATACGCAGTATTTT; CDR3aa: CASSDPGTGGTDTQYF
d_gene: TRBD1; abundance: NA; j_gene: TRBJ2-7; v_gene: TRBV7-9; CDR3nt: TGTGCCAGCAGCCCCCGGGACAGGGAGGACGAGCAGTACTTC; CDR3aa: CASSPRDREDEQYF
d_gene: TRBD1; abundance: NA; j_gene: TRBJ1-2; v_gene: TRBV2; CDR3nt: TGTGCCAGCAGTCCCCAGGGGGAATATGGCTACACCTTC; CDR3aa: CASSPQGEYGYTF
d_gene: TRBD1; abundance: NA; j_gene: TRBJ1-1; v_gene: TRBV7-9; CDR3nt: TGTGCCAGCAGCTCCGGGACAGGTTCGAACACTGAAGCTTTCTTT; CDR3aa: CASSSGTGSNTEAFF
d_gene: NA; abundance: NA; j_gene: TRBJ2-7; v_gene: TRBV9; CDR3nt: TGTGCCAGCAGCGAGACCGATTATGTCAGGGCCACCTACGAGCAGTACTTC; CDR3aa: CASSETDYVRATYEQYF
d_gene: TRBD2; abundance: NA; j_gene: TRBJ2-4; v_gene: TRBV10-3; CDR3nt: TGTGCCATCAGTACCGGGGGGGCCGGAGCCAAAAACATTCAGTACTTC; CDR3aa: CAISTGGAGAKNIQYF
d_gene: TRBD2; abundance: NA; j_gene: TRBJ2-1; v_gene: TRBV3-1/TRBV3-2; CDR3nt: TGTGCCAGCAGCCCGCGGGGGGGCCCCTACAATGAGCAGTTCTTC; CDR3aa: CASSPRGGPYNEQFF
d_gene: NA; abundance: NA; j_gene: TRBJ1-4; v_gene: TRBV29-1; CDR3nt: TGCAGCGTTGTCGAGTATGAAAAACTGTTTTTT; CDR3aa: CSVVEYEKLFF
d_gene: NA; abundance: few; j_gene: TRBJ1-2; v_gene: TRBV7-9; CDR3nt: TGTGCCAGCAGCGATGACAGTAACTATGGCTACACCTTC; CDR3aa: CASSDDSNYGYTF
d_gene: NA; abundance: NA; j_gene: TRBJ1-1; v_gene: TRBV4-1; CDR3nt: TGCGCCAGCAGCGTTAGAGAGAACACTGAAGCTTTCTTT; CDR3aa: CASSVRENTEAFF
d_gene: NA; abundance: NA; j_gene: TRBJ2-3; v_gene: TRBV1; CDR3nt: TGCACCAGCAGCCATCAGGTACTAGCGGGGGGGCTGGATACGCAGTATTTT; CDR3aa: CTSSHQVLAGGLDTQYF
d_gene: TRBD1; abundance: NA; j_gene: TRBJ2-7; v_gene: TRBV6-6; CDR3nt: TGTGCCAGCAGTCTGCAAGGACAGGGCGAGCAGTACTTC; CDR3aa: CASSLQGQGEQYF
d_gene: NA; abundance: few; j_gene: TRBJ1-4; v_gene: TRBV3-1/TRBV3-2; CDR3nt: TGTGCCAGCAGCCGATCCCCAGGGAATGAAAAACTGTTTTTT; CDR3aa: CASSRSPGNEKLFF
d_gene: NA; abundance: NA; j_gene: TRBJ2-7; v_gene: TRBV5-8; CDR3nt: TGTGCCAGCAGCATGGCGAGGGGGGGGAACGAGCAGTACTTC; CDR3aa: CASSMARGGNEQYF
d_gene: TRBD1; abundance: NA; j_gene: TRBJ1-2; v_gene: TRBV7-6; CDR3nt: TGTGCCAGCAGCGCAGCGACAGGGGGCGGAGGCTACACCTTC; CDR3aa: CASSAATGGGGYTF
d_gene: TRBD2; abundance: once; j_gene: TRBJ2-3; v_gene: TRBV24-1; CDR3nt: TGTGCCACCAGTGATTTGGCGGGGGGCCCAGATACGCAGTATTTT; CDR3aa: CATSDLAGGPDTQYF
d_gene: TRBD1; abundance: NA; j_gene: TRBJ1-2; v_gene: TRBV3-1/TRBV3-2; CDR3nt: TGTGCCAGCAGCCAAGATCAGAGGGGGCGCAACTATGGCTACACCTTC; CDR3aa: CASSQDQRGRNYGYTF
d_gene: NA; abundance: NA; j_gene: TRBJ1-6; v_gene: TRBV2; CDR3nt: TGTGCCAGCAGGGTTCGGACAGCCCCCAATTCACCCCTCCACTTT; CDR3aa: CASRVRTAPNSPLHF
d_gene: NA; abundance: NA; j_gene: TRBJ2-7; v_gene: TRBV9; CDR3nt: TGTGCCAGCAGCGCCCGGCAGGGTACTTCCTACGAGCAGTACTTC; CDR3aa: CASSARQGTSYEQYF
d_gene: NA; abundance: NA; j_gene: TRBJ1-3; v_gene: TRBV5-6; CDR3nt: TGTGCCAGCAGCTCGGGAGTCGGTTCTGGAAACACCATATATTTT; CDR3aa: CASSSGVGSGNTIYF
d_gene: NA; abundance: few; j_gene: TRBJ1-6; v_gene: TRBV7-3; CDR3nt: TGTGCCAGCTCTCTTCGCTCCTATAATTCACCCCTCCACTTT; CDR3aa: CASSLRSYNSPLHF
d_gene: TRBD1; abundance: NA; j_gene: TRBJ1-1; v_gene: TRBV9; CDR3nt: TGTGCCAGCAGTCTAAGTGGAGGGGGCAACACTGAAGCTTTCTTT; CDR3aa: CASSLSGGGNTEAFF
d_gene: TRBD1; abundance: once; j_gene: TRBJ2-2; v_gene: TRBV15; CDR3nt: TGTGCCACCAGCAGAGCCCGGACAGGACGGGCCGGGGAGCTGTTTTTT; CDR3aa: CATSRARTGRAGELFF
d_gene: NA; abundance: NA; j_gene: TRBJ2-1; v_gene: TRBV19; CDR3nt: TGTGCCAGTAGGCCCAATGGCGGCAATGAGCAGTTCTTC; CDR3aa: CASRPNGGNEQFF
d_gene: TRBD1; abundance: NA; j_gene: TRBJ2-2; v_gene: TRBV28; CDR3nt: TGTGCCAGCAGGACAGGGGGTAGGGGGGAGCTGTTTTTT; CDR3aa: CASRTGGRGELFF
d_gene: NA; abundance: NA; j_gene: TRBJ2-2; v_gene: TRBV5-8; CDR3nt: TGTGCCAGCAGCTTGGAAACAGAAAACACCGGGGAGCTGTTTTTT; CDR3aa: CASSLETENTGELFF
d_gene: NA; abundance: once; j_gene: TRBJ1-1; v_gene: TRBV6-5; CDR3nt: TGTGCCAGCAGTTACGAAGGGAGGGTTACGAACACTGAAGCTTTCTTT; CDR3aa: CASSYEGRVTNTEAFF
d_gene: NA; abundance: NA; j_gene: TRBJ2-7; v_gene: TRBV5-4; CDR3nt: TGTGCCAGCAGCTTGGGGACATCGAACTCCTACGAGCAGTACTTC; CDR3aa: CASSLGTSNSYEQYF
d_gene: NA; abundance: NA; j_gene: TRBJ2-3; v_gene: TRBV6-5; CDR3nt: TGTGCCAGCAGCCCCGGGACACCCCGGCCAGATACGCAGTATTTT; CDR3aa: CASSPGTPRPDTQYF
d_gene: NA; abundance: NA; j_gene: TRBJ2-7; v_gene: TRBV7-9; CDR3nt: TGTGCCAGCAGCCAACTATACGAGCAGTACTTC; CDR3aa: CASSQLYEQYF
d_gene: TRBD1; abundance: NA; j_gene: TRBJ1-1; v_gene: TRBV3-1/TRBV3-2; CDR3nt: TGTGCCAGCAGCCCGAGGACAGGCCGCGAGAACACTGAAGCTTTCTTT; CDR3aa: CASSPRTGRENTEAFF
d_gene: TRBD2; abundance: once; j_gene: TRBJ2-2; v_gene: TRBV19; CDR3nt: TGTGCCAGTACCTCGGGACGGGAGGTAGGCACCGGGGAGCTGTTTTTT; CDR3aa: CASTSGREVGTGELFF
d_gene: TRBD1; abundance: NA; j_gene: TRBJ2-3; v_gene: TRBV5-8; CDR3nt: TGTGCCAGCAGCTTGAGGACAGGGCCAGATACGCAGTATTTT; CDR3aa: CASSLRTGPDTQYF
d_gene: NA; abundance: NA; j_gene: TRBJ1-1; v_gene: TRBV9; CDR3nt: TGTGCCAGCAGCCCCTCTAGTGAAGCTTTCTTT; CDR3aa: CASSPSSEAFF
d_gene: TRBD2; abundance: NA; j_gene: TRBJ2-2; v_gene: TRBV9; CDR3nt: TGTGCCAGCAGCGGCCCCGGGACTAGCGGCGCGAACACCGGGGAGCTGTTTTTT; CDR3aa: CASSGPGTSGANTGELFF
d_gene: NA; abundance: NA; j_gene: TRBJ1-5; v_gene: TRBV14; CDR3nt: TGTGCCAGCAGCCAAGAAAAGGGGCGACCTTATAGCAATCAGCCCCAGCATTTT; CDR3aa: CASSQEKGRPYSNQPQHF
d_gene: NA; abundance: NA; j_gene: TRBJ2-3; v_gene: TRBV4-1; CDR3nt: TGCGCCAGCAGCCAAGTTAGCTATGCAGATACGCAGTATTTT; CDR3aa: CASSQVSYADTQYF
d_gene: NA; abundance: NA; j_gene: TRBJ1-5; v_gene: TRBV12-5; CDR3nt: TGTGCTAGTGGTTTGCCGCCTCGACAATACAACAATCAGCCCCAGCATTTT; CDR3aa: CASGLPPRQYNNQPQHF
d_gene: TRBD1; abundance: once; j_gene: TRBJ2-2; v_gene: TRBV7-8; CDR3nt: TGTGCCAGCAGCCAAAGGGACAGACTTATCACCGGGGAGCTGTTTTTT; CDR3aa: CASSQRDRLITGELFF
d_gene: TRBD1; abundance: NA; j_gene: TRBJ1-2; v_gene: TRBV19; CDR3nt: TGTGCCAGTACCGATACAGGGGTCTCTAACTATGGCTACACCTTC; CDR3aa: CASTDTGVSNYGYTF
d_gene: NA; abundance: NA; j_gene: TRBJ2-3; v_gene: TRBV7-3; CDR3nt: TGTGCCAGCAGCCCTAACACAGATACGCAGTATTTT; CDR3aa: CASSPNTDTQYF
d_gene: TRBD1; abundance: NA; j_gene: TRBJ2-5; v_gene: TRBV7-3; CDR3nt: TGTGCCAGCAGCCCGGGACAGACGTACCAAGAGACCCAGTACTTC; CDR3aa: CASSPGQTYQETQYF
d_gene: TRBD1; abundance: NA; j_gene: TRBJ2-6; v_gene: TRBV2; CDR3nt: TGTGCCAGCAACCCCGGGACAGGGAGCTCTGGGGCCAACGTCCTGACTTTC; CDR3aa: CASNPGTGSSGANVLTF
d_gene: NA; abundance: NA; j_gene: TRBJ1-1; v_gene: TRBV5-1; CDR3nt: TGCGCCAGCAGAGGGGACTCCTGGAGCACTGAAGCTTTCTTT; CDR3aa: CASRGDSWSTEAFF
d_gene: NA; abundance: NA; j_gene: TRBJ2-4; v_gene: TRBV7-3; CDR3nt: TGTGCCAGCAGTCAAGGGCAGGGAAACATTCAGTACTTC; CDR3aa: CASSQGQGNIQYF
d_gene: NA; abundance: NA; j_gene: TRBJ2-7; v_gene: TRBV28; CDR3nt: TGTGCCAGCGATAGAGGGGGTTCGGGCTACGAGCAGTACTTC; CDR3aa: CASDRGGSGYEQYF